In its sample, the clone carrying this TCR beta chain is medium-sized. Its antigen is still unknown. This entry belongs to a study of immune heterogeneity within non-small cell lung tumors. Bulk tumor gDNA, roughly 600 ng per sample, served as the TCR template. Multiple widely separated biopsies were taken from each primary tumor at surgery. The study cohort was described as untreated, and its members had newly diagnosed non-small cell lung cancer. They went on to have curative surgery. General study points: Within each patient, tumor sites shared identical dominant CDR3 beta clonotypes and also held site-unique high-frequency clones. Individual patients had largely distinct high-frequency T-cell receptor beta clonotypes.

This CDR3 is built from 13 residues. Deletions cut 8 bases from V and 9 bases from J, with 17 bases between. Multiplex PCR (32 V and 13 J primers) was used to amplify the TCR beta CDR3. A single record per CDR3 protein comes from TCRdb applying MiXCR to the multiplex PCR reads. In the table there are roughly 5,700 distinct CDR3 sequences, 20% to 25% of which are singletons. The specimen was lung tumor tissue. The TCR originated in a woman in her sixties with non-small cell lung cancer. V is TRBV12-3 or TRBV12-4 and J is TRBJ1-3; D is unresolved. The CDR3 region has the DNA TGTGCCAGCTCGGATGTGCAGTTGCTCACCATATATTTT. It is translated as CASSDVQLLTIYF.